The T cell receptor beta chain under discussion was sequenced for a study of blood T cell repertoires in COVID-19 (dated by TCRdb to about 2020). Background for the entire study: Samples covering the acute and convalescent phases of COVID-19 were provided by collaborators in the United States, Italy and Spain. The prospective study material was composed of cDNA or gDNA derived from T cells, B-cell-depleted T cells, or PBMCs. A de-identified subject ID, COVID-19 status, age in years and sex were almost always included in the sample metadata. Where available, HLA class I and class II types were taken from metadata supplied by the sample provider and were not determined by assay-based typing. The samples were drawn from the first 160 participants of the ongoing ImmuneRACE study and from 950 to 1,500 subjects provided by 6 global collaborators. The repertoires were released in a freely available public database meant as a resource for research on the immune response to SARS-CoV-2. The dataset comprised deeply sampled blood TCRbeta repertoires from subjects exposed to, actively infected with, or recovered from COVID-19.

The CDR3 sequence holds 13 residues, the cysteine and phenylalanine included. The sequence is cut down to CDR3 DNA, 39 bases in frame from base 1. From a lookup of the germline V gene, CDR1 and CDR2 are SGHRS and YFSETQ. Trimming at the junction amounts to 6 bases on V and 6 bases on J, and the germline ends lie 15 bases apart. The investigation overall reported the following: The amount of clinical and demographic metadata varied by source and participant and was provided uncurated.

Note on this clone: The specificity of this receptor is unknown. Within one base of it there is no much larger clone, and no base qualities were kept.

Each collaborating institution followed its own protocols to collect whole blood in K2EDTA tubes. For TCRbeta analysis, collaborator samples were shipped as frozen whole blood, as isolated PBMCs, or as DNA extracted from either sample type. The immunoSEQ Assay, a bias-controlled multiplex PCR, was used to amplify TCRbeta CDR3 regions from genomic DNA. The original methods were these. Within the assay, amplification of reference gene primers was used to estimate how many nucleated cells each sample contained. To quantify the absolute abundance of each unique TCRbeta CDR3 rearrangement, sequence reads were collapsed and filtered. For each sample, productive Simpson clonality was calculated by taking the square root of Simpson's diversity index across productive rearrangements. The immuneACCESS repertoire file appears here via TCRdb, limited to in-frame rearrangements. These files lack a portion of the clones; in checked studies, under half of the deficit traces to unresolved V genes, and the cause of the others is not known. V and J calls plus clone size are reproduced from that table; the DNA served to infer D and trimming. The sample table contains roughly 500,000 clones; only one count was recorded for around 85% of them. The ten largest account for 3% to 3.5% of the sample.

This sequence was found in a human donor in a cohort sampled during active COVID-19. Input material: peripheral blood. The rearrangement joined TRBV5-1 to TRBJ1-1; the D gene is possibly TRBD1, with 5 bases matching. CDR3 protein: CASTPSGEAEAFF. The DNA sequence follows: TGCGCCAGCACTCCCTCGGGGGAGGCTGAAGCTTTCTTT.